This T cell receptor beta chain was captured by sequencing in a study of identical twins. TCRdb independently ran MiXCR on the 5' RACE reads; one entry per CDR3 protein. In the table there are 250,000 to 300,000 distinct CDR3 sequences, roughly 9.7% of which are singletons. V was pared by 6 bases and J by 0 bases, with 18 bases between. From germline, CDR1 is MNHEY and CDR2 SMNVEV (reference sequence). CDR3 size: 17 residues. This clonotype appeared many times. The sample was also linked to a second study, of yellow fever vaccine responses in identical twins.

Source material: CD8+ T cells sorted from blood. The rearrangement uses TRBV27 and TRBJ1-5, with D possibly TRBD1 on 5 matching bases. The sequence was collected from a young woman in good health. The CDR3 protein is CASSPGRDRISNQPQHF. In DNA form, the CDR3 reads TGTGCCAGCAGCCCCGGTAGGGACCGAATTAGCAATCAGCCCCAGCATTTT.